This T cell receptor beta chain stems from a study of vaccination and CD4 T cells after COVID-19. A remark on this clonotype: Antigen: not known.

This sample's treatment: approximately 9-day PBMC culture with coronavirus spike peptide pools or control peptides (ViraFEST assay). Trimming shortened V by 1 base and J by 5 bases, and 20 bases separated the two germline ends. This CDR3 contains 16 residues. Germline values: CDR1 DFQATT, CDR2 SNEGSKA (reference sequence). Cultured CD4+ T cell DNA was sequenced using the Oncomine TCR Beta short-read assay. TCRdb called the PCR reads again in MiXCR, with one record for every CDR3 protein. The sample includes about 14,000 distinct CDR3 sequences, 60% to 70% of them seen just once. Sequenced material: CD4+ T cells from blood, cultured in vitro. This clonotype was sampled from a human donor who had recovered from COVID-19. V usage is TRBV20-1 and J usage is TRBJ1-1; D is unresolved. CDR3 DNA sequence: TGCAGTGCTAGAGTGTCAGCGGGCGGTATTTGGACTGAAGCTTTCTTT. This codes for CSARVSAGGIWTEAFF.